One and the same sample provided the 32 T cell receptor beta chains below, sequenced in a study of T cell repertoires in aging, cancer and after chemotherapy. TRB rearrangements spanning V, D and J were amplified using mixed TRB-A/B primers. In TCRdb, the multiplex PCR reads were re-called with MiXCR into one record per CDR3 protein. The table lists some 20,000 distinct CDR3 sequences, 35% to 40% of them singletons, with 17% in the top ten. TCR beta rearrangements were amplified from peripheral blood genomic DNA. Material: blood. These receptor sequences come from a human donor with a solid tumor.

The CDR3 DNA reads TGTGCCAGTAGTATAAGGGGACAGAGCGGCAATCAGCCCCAGCATTTT. This codes for CASSIRGQSGNQPQHF. V usage is TRBV19 and J usage is TRBJ1-5; 7 bases line up with TRBD1. Unmatched junction bases numbered 6, after V lost 2 bases and J lost 2 bases. The germline CDR1 and CDR2 sequences are LNHDA and SQIVND (reference sequence). The CDR3 contains 16 residues.

V usage is TRBV6-4 and J usage is TRBJ2-1; 10 positions match TRBD1. The CDR3 runs to 13 residues. Trimming took 2 bases from V and 9 from J; bases not matched to a gene: 1. Per germline, CDR1 MRHNA and CDR2 SNTAGT. Here the CDR3 reads CASSDGDRGEQFF. CDR3 DNA: TGTGCCAGCAGTGACGGGGACAGGGGTGAGCAGTTCTTC.

This rearrangement joins TRBV6-2 or TRBV6-3 to TRBJ2-5; D not resolved. This CDR3 is 13 amino acids long. Trimming left V 3 bases short and J 1 base short, with 6 bases between. In germline, CDR1 is MNHEY, CDR2 SVGEGT. CDR3: CASSYRGQETQYF. The CDR3 nucleotides read TGTGCCAGCAGTTATCGCGGCCAAGAGACCCAGTACTTC.

In its sample, this clonotype ranks as medium-sized. The chain employs TRBV19 and TRBJ2-7; D not certain. The CDR3 extends over 14 amino acids. V was pared by 3 bases and J by 6 bases, with 15 bases between. Germline V CDR1 and CDR2: LNHDA, SQIVND (reference sequence). CDR3 sequence (DNA): TGTGCCAGTAGTATCACCGGACCTCCTTCCGAGCAGTACTTC. Translating it yields CASSITGPPSEQYF.

This clonotype was picked up one time. V and J are TRBV27 and TRBJ2-3, with TRBD2 matching 9 bases. The CDR3 extends over 18 amino acids. Looked up from germline, CDR1 is MNHEY and CDR2 is SMNVEV (reference sequence). V lost 3 bases, J lost 0 bases, and 10 bases stayed unmatched. CDR3 region: CASSLAGGGAGSTDTQYF. The CDR3 DNA follows: TGTGCCAGCAGTTTGGCCGGCGGGGGGGCCGGCAGCACAGATACGCAGTATTTT.

The rearrangement links TRBV5-6 to TRBJ1-4; 7 bases match TRBD1. The trim removed 3 bases at V and 8 bases at J, leaving 7 bases unmatched. Germline V CDR1 and CDR2: SGHDT, YYEEEE. The CDR3 is 14 amino acids. The CDR3 region has the DNA TGTGCCAGCAGCTCTGGACAGGTTCGCGAAAAACTGTTTTTT. Its protein is CASSSGQVREKLFF.

Notes on this clonotype: An end of the junction differs from the germline gene, which may be a read error. CDR3 amino acids: CASSSLAGTTKTDTQYF. The CDR3 nucleotides are TGTGCTAGCAGCTCTCTAGCCGGGACGACGAAGACAGATACGCAGTATTTT. The rearrangement links TRBV7-7 to TRBJ2-3; either TRBD1 or TRBD2 may fit D (5 bases each). This CDR3 region has 17 residues. Germline V gene sequence: CDR1 SSHAT, CDR2 FNYEAQ (reference sequence).

The rearrangement uses TRBV6-5 and TRBJ1-4; perhaps TRBD1 as D (6 bases). The germline V gene has CDR1 MNHEY and CDR2 SVGAGI. There are 16 residues in the CDR3. Trimming cost V 4 bases and J 2 bases, with 14 bases left between them. The CDR3 reads CASSSASGDTNEKLFF. CDR3 sequence (DNA): TGTGCCAGCAGTTCCGCCTCAGGGGACACTAATGAAAAACTGTTTTTT.

This clonotype is classed as medium-sized. V gene TRBV29-1 combines with J gene TRBJ2-3; 8 bases align to TRBD1. Germline V gene data show CDR1 as SQVTM and CDR2 as ANQGSEA. The CDR3 totals 13 residues. V trimming: 3 bases; J trimming: 3 bases; junction bases outside the gene matches: 2. The CDR3 DNA follows: TGCAGCGTTGACAGGGGGCGGACAGATACGCAGTATTTT. Translation: CSVDRGRTDTQYF.

In its sample, this clonotype was seen a few times. The rearrangement uses TRBV11-1 and TRBJ1-1; D is undetermined. CDR1 is SGHAT and CDR2 is FQDESV in the germline V gene (reference sequence). The V and J ends lost 1 base and 4 bases respectively, with 10 bases between them. The CDR3 length is 14 residues. CDR3 DNA sequence: TGTGCCAGCAGCTTAGGGGGAGGCGGCACTGAAGCTTTCTTT. Encoded protein: CASSLGGGGTEAFF.

This clonotype came up once. The chain employs TRBV5-8 and TRBJ2-6; D not certain. CDR3 length: 14 residues. V gave up 5 bases and J gave up 0 bases, with 6 bases separating them. Germline assignment: CDR1 SGHTS and CDR2 YDEGEE. The CDR3 here is CASSLGSGANVLTF. Written as DNA, the CDR3 is TGTGCCAGCAGTCTCGGCTCTGGGGCCAACGTCCTGACTTTC.

CDR3 DNA: TGTGCCAGCAGCGGTGGCAGGGTTGTCCAAGAGACCCAGTACTTC. Its protein product is CASSGGRVVQETQYF. The V call is TRBV6-2 or TRBV6-3, the J call TRBJ2-5; tentatively, D is TRBD1 (5 bases). The CDR3 is 15 residues long. Germline CDR1 is MNHEY and CDR2 is SVGEGT. V shed 6 bases and J shed 1 base, with 15 bases lying between them.

This clonotype was observed a few times. This rearrangement joins TRBV30 to TRBJ1-3, with 7 bases that match TRBD1. The CDR3 runs 14 residues. V shed 4 bases, J shed 2 bases, and the junction held 5 bases outside the gene matches. CDR1 and CDR2 (germline): GTSNPN, SVGIG (reference sequence). CDR3 loop: CAWTGGAPGNTIYF. The CDR3 DNA reads as TGTGCCTGGACAGGGGGAGCGCCTGGAAACACCATATATTTT.

This chain uses TRBV6-2 or TRBV6-3 with TRBJ2-2; possibly TRBD1 or TRBD2 for D (5 bases each). The CDR3 consists of 15 residues. Trimming took 2 bases from V and 6 from J, leaving 13 bases between them. Germline lookup yields CDR1 MNHEY and CDR2 SVGEGT. The CDR3 reads CASSYGGTTPGELFF. The CDR3 coding sequence is TGTGCCAGCAGTTACGGGGGTACGACGCCCGGGGAGCTGTTTTTT.

This clonotype was observed a few times. The chain uses TRBV12-3 or TRBV12-4 and TRBJ2-7, with 8 bases aligning to TRBD1. With 6 bases clipped from V and 2 bases from J, the junction kept 6 bases outside the gene matches. The length of the CDR3 is 14 residues. The CDR3 is CASSKTGVAYEQYF. CDR3 coding DNA: TGTGCCAGCAGCAAGACAGGGGTAGCCTACGAGCAGTACTTC.

The chain employs TRBV10-3 and TRBJ2-1, with 7 nucleotides matching TRBD2. Unmatched junction bases numbered 10, after V lost 2 bases and J lost 6 bases. CDR3 length: 16 residues. The germline V gene has CDR1 ENHRY and CDR2 SYGVKD. CDR3 nucleotides: TGTGCCATCAGTGAGCATGGGGACTACCAGGGCAATGAGCAGTTCTTC. It codes for CAISEHGDYQGNEQFF.

In its sample, this clonotype is medium-sized. V and J are TRBV6-6 and TRBJ2-7; D perhaps matches TRBD1 (5 bases). This CDR3 region has 14 residues. V was pared by 0 bases and J by 2 bases, with 8 bases between. Per germline, CDR1 MNHNY and CDR2 SVGAGI (reference sequence). The CDR3 sequence is CASSYSQGTYEQYF. CDR3 in DNA: TGTGCCAGCAGTTACTCGCAGGGAACCTACGAGCAGTACTTC.

On this clonotype: A single base separates this from a much larger clone, so it may be a read error. CDR3 sequence reads: CASSERGQAGDANTDTQYF. The CDR3 DNA reads TGTGCCAGTAGCGAAAGGGGACAAGCGGGAGATGCGAACACAGATACGCAGTATTTT. The V gene is TRBV19, the J gene TRBJ2-3; 8 bases line up with TRBD2. The length of the CDR3 is 19 residues. J lost 2 bases, V lost 6 bases, and 19 bases had no gene match. Germline CDR1 LNHDA, CDR2 SQIVND (reference sequence).

This clonotype was counted only a few times. J is TRBJ2-2 and V is TRBV6-2 or TRBV6-3; D perhaps matches TRBD2 (7 bases). Germline V gene data show CDR1 as MNHEY and CDR2 as SVGEGT. Trimming removed 5 bases at V and 5 bases at J, with 12 bases between. CDR3 length: 14 amino acids. CDR3 nucleotide sequence: TGTGCCAGCAGTGTGGGGGGGGCAACCGGGGAGCTGTTTTTT. It translates to CASSVGGATGELFF.

This clonotype has just one count. The chain carries TRBV6-5 and TRBJ2-2, with D tentatively TRBD1 or TRBD2 (5 bases each). Trimming removed 3 bases at V and 4 bases at J, with 18 bases between. Germline V gene sequence: CDR1 MNHEY, CDR2 SVGAGI. This CDR3 is built from 17 residues. Here the CDR3 reads CASSYIPPGPSTGELFF. The CDR3 DNA reads TGTGCCAGCAGTTATATCCCCCCGGGACCGTCCACCGGGGAGCTGTTTTTT.

The chain couples TRBV6-2 or TRBV6-3 to TRBJ2-1, with D unresolved. CDR1 and CDR2 from the germline V gene are MNHEY and SVGEGT. The V and J ends lost 3 bases and 0 bases respectively, with 6 bases between them. The CDR3 covers 14 residues. DNA for the CDR3: TGTGCCAGCAGTTATGAAAGCTCCTACAATGAGCAGTTCTTC. Its translation: CASSYESSYNEQFF.

In this sample, this clonotype is medium-sized. This chain connects TRBV6-2 or TRBV6-3 to TRBJ2-2, with D maybe TRBD1 (6 bases). The germline gives CDR1 MNHEY, CDR2 SVGEGT. The length of the CDR3 is 14 residues. Deletions cut 8 bases from V and 6 bases from J, with 16 bases between. For the CDR3, the DNA is TGTGCCAGCGGAACTTACAGGGTACCCGGGGAGCTGTTTTTT. Protein product: CASGTYRVPGELFF.

This sequence joins TRBV12-3 or TRBV12-4 and TRBJ2-2, with D possibly matching TRBD1 (7 bases). The CDR3 runs 15 residues. Trimming removed 6 bases from V and 5 bases from J, with 16 bases in between. The chain's CDR3 is CASSSTPGGTGELFF. The DNA for the CDR3 is TGTGCCAGCAGCTCCACTCCAGGGGGGACCGGGGAGCTGTTTTTT.

The chain links TRBV6-5 to TRBJ2-5; a weak D match, TRBD1 (6 bases). This CDR3 spans 13 amino acids. Germline V gene lookup returns CDR1 MNHEY and CDR2 SVGAGI. Trimming pared 6 bases from V and 5 bases from J, leaving 13 bases between. The CDR3 sequence: CASSRTARETQYF. CDR3 nucleotides: TGTGCCAGCAGCCGGACAGCTAGGGAGACCCAGTACTTC.

The chain joins TRBV19 to TRBJ1-5, with D possibly matching TRBD1 (5 bases). The CDR3 totals 20 residues. V lost 3 bases to trimming and J lost 0 bases, with 24 bases between them. Germline values: CDR1 LNHDA, CDR2 SQIVND (reference sequence). In DNA, the CDR3 is TGTGCCAGTAGTATGGGGGTTCTGGCGTGGAAGGGATTTAGCAATCAGCCCCAGCATTTT. Translating it yields CASSMGVLAWKGFSNQPQHF.

This clonotype was counted between two and nine times. The V call is TRBV6-1, the J call TRBJ2-7; 7 nucleotides agree with TRBD1. The CDR3 loop spans 14 amino acids. V gave up 1 base and J gave up 3 bases; unmatched junction bases: 3. CDR1 is MNHNS and CDR2 is SASEGT in the germline V gene. Written as DNA, the CDR3 is TGTGCCAGCAGTGAAGGGACAGGCCTCTACGAGCAGTACTTC. Its translation is CASSEGTGLYEQYF.

This clonotype appeared a few times. J is TRBJ2-1 and V is TRBV27; D is unclear. V was pared by 5 bases and J by 3 bases, with 8 bases between. CDR1 and CDR2 (germline): MNHEY, SMNVEV (reference sequence). CDR3 length: 13 residues. The CDR3 DNA reads as TGTGCCAGCAGTCCCTACAGCTACAATGAGCAGTTCTTC. Translated, it gives CASSPYSYNEQFF.

This clonotype was observed a handful of times. The chain uses TRBV12-3 or TRBV12-4 and TRBJ2-1; unclear D gene. The CDR3 length is 11 residues. The V end lost 6 bases, the J end lost 15 bases, and 15 bases lay between the germline ends. Here the CDR3 DNA reads TGTGCCAGCAGACAAATCCCTCCGGCGTTCTTC. Its protein product is CASRQIPPAFF.

This clonotype counts as medium-sized. The chain carries TRBV29-1 and TRBJ2-5, with 8 bases aligning to TRBD2. Germline V lookup: CDR1 SQVTM, CDR2 ANQGSEA. V was clipped by 4 bases and J by 4 bases; unmatched bases: 5. This CDR3 is 13 amino acids long. CDR3 in DNA: TGCAGCGTTGTGCGGGGGGCAGGAGAGACCCAGTACTTC. Protein sequence: CSVVRGAGETQYF.

This sequence joins TRBV7-3 and TRBJ2-3; 13 bases line up with TRBD2. After removal of 5 bases from V and 5 bases from J, the junction contained 16 bases not matched to a gene. The CDR3 runs to 19 residues. CDR1 and CDR2 (germline): SGHTA, FQGTGA. In nucleotides, the CDR3 is TGTGCCAGCAGCGCAAATGAACTAGCGGGGGGGGGCGTTGTAGATACGCAGTATTTT. Protein product: CASSANELAGGGVVDTQYF.

The table lists this clonotype with a few counts. The chain uses TRBV19 and TRBJ1-4; no clear D. CDR3 length: 13 amino acids. Germline V gene sequence: CDR1 LNHDA, CDR2 SQIVND (reference sequence). V was pared by 4 bases and J by 5 bases, with 8 bases between. The CDR3: CASSSRENEKLFF. DNA for the CDR3: TGTGCCAGTAGTAGTAGGGAGAATGAAAAACTGTTTTTT.

The CDR3 here is CASSLIGGARYGYTF. CDR3 DNA: TGTGCCAGCAGTTTAATTGGGGGCGCCAGGTATGGCTACACCTTC. The gene calls are TRBV27 and TRBJ1-2; D perhaps matches TRBD1 (6 bases). The CDR3 runs to 15 residues. The V gene lost 2 bases and the J gene lost 5 bases, with 15 bases spanning the gap. Germline V CDR1 and CDR2: MNHEY, SMNVEV (reference sequence).